The 6 T cell receptor beta chains presented below share a single source sample, sequenced in a study of T cell changes during pregnancy in multiple sclerosis. Sequenced by immunoSEQ multiplex PCR; TCRdb stores in-frame clones only, minus some. The sample includes some 110,000 clones, approximately 90% of them seen just once. Here the sequenced sample was peripheral blood, taken in the third trimester of pregnancy. These receptors were obtained from a female donor with multiple sclerosis, enrolled in a pregnancy study.

The chain uses TRBV5-4 and TRBJ1-2; possible D gene TRBD1, 6 bases. Germline loops: CDR1 SGHNT, CDR2 YYREEE (reference sequence). V was trimmed by 4 bases and J by 1 base, leaving 14 bases between them. The CDR3 loop spans 15 amino acids. The CDR3 here is CASSRMTGFNYGYTF. The CDR3 region has the DNA TGTGCCAGCAGCAGGATGACAGGCTTTAACTATGGCTACACCTTC.

The chain links TRBV13 to TRBJ2-5; D is ambiguous. CDR3 size: 13 residues. Germline assignment: CDR1 PRHDT and CDR2 FYEKMQ (reference sequence). The V and J ends lost 4 bases and 7 bases respectively, with 13 bases between them. This chain's CDR3 is CASSSSEPGTQYF. DNA for the CDR3: TGTGCCAGCAGCTCTAGTGAGCCGGGGACCCAGTACTTC.

The chain combines TRBV10-2 with TRBJ2-3; no reliable D call. The CDR3 is 16 residues long. CDR1 and CDR2 (germline): WSHSY, SAAADI. The germline V and J ends were trimmed by 0 bases and 0 bases, with 10 bases remaining between them. The CDR3 bases are TGCGCCAGCAGTGAGTCGGCGGTCTGGAGCACAGATACGCAGTATTTT. It yields the protein CASSESAVWSTDTQYF.

The V gene is TRBV14, the J gene TRBJ2-1, with TRBD2 as a possible D gene (5 bases). Germline assignment: CDR1 SGHDN and CDR2 FVKESK. There are 14 residues in the CDR3. The V and J ends lost 1 base and 9 bases respectively, with 13 bases between them. CDR3 in amino acids: CASSQAVRGIEQFF. The CDR3, as DNA: TGTGCCAGCAGCCAAGCCGTCCGAGGGATTGAGCAGTTCTTC.

Concerning this clone: Other nucleotide sequences in the sample specify the same CDR3. The chain couples TRBV6-5 to TRBJ1-2; no clear D gene. Germline V CDR1 and CDR2: MNHEY, SVGAGI. This CDR3 has 14 amino acids. Between the trimmed V and J ends, which lost 2 bases and 2 bases, there was a span of 9 bases. The CDR3 here is CASSYRGQNYGYTF. DNA for the CDR3: TGTGCCAGCAGTTACCGGGGTCAGAACTATGGCTACACCTTC.

The chain recombines TRBV1 with TRBJ1-2. TRBV1 represents a pseudogene. The CDR3 length is 14 residues. The CDR3 here is CTSSHKGRRYGYTF. The CDR3 coding sequence is TGCACCAGCAGCCATAAGGGGAGGAGGTATGGCTACACCTTC.